The 3 T cell receptor beta chains listed next were all sequenced from one sample in a study of Ad26.COV2.S vaccination and SARS-CoV-2 variants. Described treatment: roughly 19 received Ad26.COV2.S at low or high dose, single or two shots; 5 received placebo; per-sample allocation not given. Specimen acquisition occurred on day 63 following the initial vaccine or placebo injection. Method: immunoSEQ multiplex PCR; TCRdb's copy keeps in-frame clones and lacks some. Here the sample spans about 350,000 clones, about 89% being singletons. The sample in question was peripheral blood, obtained in a trial of Ad26.COV2.S vaccine versus placebo. The origin of the receptors is a person aged 18 to 59 who received the Ad26.COV2.S COVID-19 vaccine or a placebo.

The table lists this clone with a few counts. V and J are TRBV4-2 and TRBJ2-2, with D tentatively TRBD1 or TRBD2 (5 bases each). Deletions cut 0 bases from V and 6 bases from J, with 17 bases between. The CDR3 totals 17 residues. Germline values: CDR1 LGHNA, CDR2 YNFKEQ. Here the CDR3 reads CASSQDRGDLIPGELFF. CDR3 nucleotide sequence: TGTGCCAGCAGCCAAGATAGGGGAGACTTGATACCCGGGGAGCTGTTTTTT.

As DNA, the CDR3 is TGCGCCAGCAGCCCCGAGATCTTGAGCAATCAGCCCCAGCATTTT. Its protein is CASSPEILSNQPQHF. The chain combines TRBV4-1 with TRBJ1-5; no clear D. V was cut by 4 bases and J by 1 base, with 11 bases left in between. CDR1 is MGHRA, CDR2 YSYEKL, per germline. The CDR3 extends over 15 amino acids.

This chain joins TRBV10-3 and TRBJ2-5, with 8 bases that match TRBD2. Germline V gene data show CDR1 as ENHRY and CDR2 as SYGVKD. V lost 2 bases to trimming and J lost 4 bases; unmatched junction nucleotides: 9. The CDR3 has 16 amino acids. CDR3 nucleotide sequence: TGTGCCATCAGTGAGAACCTATTCGGGGGGGCAGAGACCCAGTACTTC. It yields the protein CAISENLFGGAETQYF.